These 22 T cell receptor beta chains originate from one sample sequenced in a study of beta chain features in type 1 diabetes. For these receptors, no antigen is known. Reverse transcription of all isolated RNA meant that expressed TCRB transcripts were sequenced. The data were produced by immunoSEQ multiplex PCR, yet TCRdb's version contains in-frame clones alone and is incomplete. Of about 650,000 clones in the sample, approximately 13% were seen once. Study-wide findings and caveats: Shorter TCRB CDR3s, moderately but significantly so, marked every one of the four CD4+ subsets in Type 1 diabetes patients.

Source material: naive CD4+ T cells from blood. The receptors were sampled from a man aged 25-45 years with type 1 diabetes.

CDR3 loop: CAWSRGQVSYEQYF. The CDR3 DNA follows: TGTGCCTGGAGTAGAGGACAGGTCTCCTACGAGCAGTACTTC. The V gene is TRBV30, the J gene TRBJ2-7, with 7 bases lining up with TRBD1. V trimming: 2 bases; J trimming: 0 bases; junction bases outside the gene matches: 4. Per the germline V gene, CDR1 is GTSNPN and CDR2 is SVGIG (reference sequence). CDR3 length equals 14 residues.

Only a few counts were recorded for this clone. The genes are TRBV30 and TRBJ2-1, with D possibly being TRBD2 (6 bases). This CDR3 contains 16 residues. V lost 2 bases, J lost 5 bases, and 19 bases lay in between. Germline CDR1 reads GTSNPN; CDR2 reads SVGIG (reference sequence). Here the CDR3 DNA reads TGTGCCTGGAGTCCTACAAGGAGGGGTGGAGACAATGAGCAGTTCTTC. Protein: CAWSPTRRGGDNEQFF. The full variable domain, rest sourced from reference TRBV30 and TRBJ2-1, is SQTIHQWPATLVQPVGSPLSLECTVEGTSNPNLYWYRQAAGRGLQLLFYSVGIGQISSEVPQNLSASRPQDRQFILSSKKLLLSDSGFYLCAWSPTRRGGDNEQFFGPGTRLTVL.

This clone was observed a handful of times. The chain is built from TRBV7-9 and TRBJ1-1; D is unclear. Deletions cut 6 bases from V and 0 bases from J, with 8 bases between. The CDR3 spans 13 residues. Germline CDR1 is SEHNR and CDR2 is FQNEAQ (reference sequence). This chain's CDR3 is CASSRQLNTEAFF. CDR3 in DNA: TGTGCCAGCAGTCGTCAGCTGAACACTGAAGCTTTCTTT. Full variable domain (rest looked up from reference TRBV7-9 and TRBJ1-1): DTGVSQNPRHKITKRGQNVTFRCDPISEHNRLYWYRQTLGQGPEFLTYFQNEAQLEKSRLLSDRFSAERPKGSFSTLEIQRTEQGDSAMYLCASSRQLNTEAFFGQGTRLTVV.

The chain joins TRBV6-1 to TRBJ2-7, with 8 bases matching TRBD1. Germline V CDR1 and CDR2: MNHNS, SASEGT. The CDR3 is 14 residues long. V was pared by 4 bases and J by 5 bases, with 7 bases of the junction left unmatched. CDR3: CASSVDRGIHEQYF. Here the CDR3 DNA reads TGTGCCAGCAGTGTAGACAGGGGTATCCACGAGCAGTACTTC.

Turning to this clone: In the same sample, other DNA sequences code for this CDR3. This chain uses TRBV29-1 with TRBJ2-1; 7 bases match TRBD1. The CDR3 contains 13 residues. The J segment lost 3 bases and the V segment lost 5 bases, leaving 4 bases of the junction unmatched. Germline V gives CDR1 SQVTM, CDR2 ANQGSEA. CDR3 residues: CSVSRDSYNEQFF. CDR3 nucleotides: TGCAGCGTTTCCCGGGACAGCTACAATGAGCAGTTCTTC.

This clone was recorded a few times. J is TRBJ1-4 and V is TRBV27; perhaps TRBD1 as D (5 bases). V lost 6 bases and J 7 bases, leaving 12 bases between the germline ends. The CDR3 covers 13 residues. CDR1 and CDR2 from the germline V gene are MNHEY and SMNVEV (reference sequence). This CDR3 reads CASSRDGREKLFF. In DNA, the CDR3 is TGTGCCAGCAGCAGGGACGGGCGTGAAAAACTGTTTTTT.

CDR3 sequence reads: CAWSVQAAGANVLTF. The CDR3 nucleotides read TGTGCCTGGAGTGTACAGGCGGCTGGGGCCAACGTCCTGACTTTC. The J gene is TRBJ2-6, the V gene TRBV30, with D possibly TRBD1 on 5 matching bases. V gave up 0 bases and J gave up 2 bases, with 8 bases separating them. Germline CDR1 is GTSNPN and CDR2 is SVGIG (reference sequence). This CDR3 has 15 residues.

This clone was counted between two and nine times. One base away lies a much larger clone, so this may be a sequencing read error. Distinct nucleotide sequences in the sample also encode this CDR3. The V gene is TRBV28, the J gene TRBJ2-1; D ambiguous. Per germline, CDR1 MDHEN and CDR2 SYDVKM. The CDR3 totals 11 residues. The V and J ends lost 4 bases and 2 bases respectively, with 0 bases between them. The CDR3 loop is CASSSYNEQFF. In DNA, the CDR3 is TGTGCCAGCAGTTCCTACAATGAGCAGTTCTTC.

This clone has a handful of counts. The chain joins TRBV28 to TRBJ2-7, with TRBD1 matching over 7 bases. The junction had 5 bases not matched to a gene; V was cut back by 7 bases and J by 2 bases. Germline V CDR1 and CDR2: MDHEN, SYDVKM. CDR3 length equals 13 residues. CDR3 sequence reads: CASKIQGPYEQYF. The CDR3 nucleotides are TGTGCCAGCAAAATACAGGGGCCCTACGAGCAGTACTTC.

The CDR3 nucleotides are TGCGCCAGCAGCTTGGCTACAGGGGGCGACGAGCAGTACTTC. This codes for CASSLATGGDEQYF. This chain connects TRBV5-1 to TRBJ2-7; 9 bases agree with TRBD1. The CDR3 contains 14 residues. Germline V gene lookup returns CDR1 SGHRS and CDR2 YFSETQ. V gave up 0 bases and J gave up 5 bases; unmatched junction bases: 3.

This chain uses TRBV9 with TRBJ1-2; D remains unclear. The germline CDR1 and CDR2 sequences are SGDLS and YYNGEE. This CDR3 comprises 13 residues. Deletions cut 5 bases from V and 3 bases from J, with 11 bases between. The CDR3 coding sequence is TGTGCCAGCAGTATATCACCTGACTATGGCTACACCTTC. It is translated as CASSISPDYGYTF.

The CDR3 nucleotides are TGTGCCAGCAGTTGGGACAGGGTCAACGTCCTGACTTTC. It is translated as CASSWDRVNVLTF. V is TRBV6-5 and J is TRBJ2-6; 9 positions agree with TRBD1. V trimming: 4 bases; J trimming: 9 bases; junction bases outside the gene matches: 1. CDR1 MNHEY and CDR2 SVGAGI come from the germline V gene. The CDR3 spans 13 residues.

This clone was seen only a few times. The V gene is TRBV19, the J gene TRBJ2-7; TRBD1 is a possible D gene (6 bases). This CDR3 contains 14 residues. Germline assignment: CDR1 LNHDA and CDR2 SQIVND (reference sequence). The germline V and J ends were trimmed by 5 bases and 7 bases, with 18 bases remaining between them. The CDR3 spells CASSHTTGLGEQYF. The DNA of the CDR3 is TGTGCCAGTAGTCACACTACAGGGTTGGGAGAGCAGTACTTC.

This clone was seen a handful of times. The chain recombines TRBV4-3 with TRBJ1-5, with a possible D match to TRBD1 (5 bases). Germline V gives CDR1 LGHNA, CDR2 YSLEER. V lost 3 bases to trimming and J lost 0 bases, with 18 bases between them. The CDR3 consists of 18 residues. Here the CDR3 DNA reads TGCGCCAGCAGCCAGCATCCCTCCCCCAGGGATAGCAATCAGCCCCAGCATTTT. It encodes CASSQHPSPRDSNQPQHF.

Here the CDR3 DNA reads TGCAGCGTTCAGTACAGGACTCCATTCTACGAGCAGTACTTC. Its protein product is CSVQYRTPFYEQYF. The V call is TRBV29-1, the J call TRBJ2-7; D may be TRBD1 or TRBD2 (5 bases each). Trimming removed 5 bases from V and 3 bases from J, with 17 bases in between. Per the germline V gene, CDR1 is SQVTM and CDR2 is ANQGSEA. The CDR3 loop spans 14 amino acids.

CDR3 region: CASRAGGGRGQPQHF. The CDR3 DNA reads as TGTGCCAGTAGGGCAGGTGGGGGCCGAGGGCAGCCCCAGCATTTT. V usage is TRBV19 and J usage is TRBJ1-5, with D possibly being TRBD1 (6 bases). Trimming stripped 6 bases from V and 7 bases from J, with 19 bases between. There are 15 residues in the CDR3. Germline loops: CDR1 LNHDA, CDR2 SQIVND (reference sequence).

The rearrangement links TRBV7-2 to TRBJ2-7, with TRBD2 matching 11 bases. Looked up from germline, CDR1 is SGHTA and CDR2 is FQGNSA. This CDR3 spans 14 amino acids. V dropped 6 bases and J dropped 2; count of bases not matched to a gene: 3. DNA for the CDR3: TGTGCCAGCAGGCCTAGCGGGGGGACCTACGAGCAGTACTTC. It yields the protein CASRPSGGTYEQYF.

The chain combines TRBV6-5 with TRBJ1-3; TRBD1 aligns across 9 bases. V shed 6 bases, J shed 2 bases, and the junction held 5 bases outside the gene matches. Germline CDR1 MNHEY, CDR2 SVGAGI. The CDR3 is 15 amino acids. The CDR3 coding sequence is TGTGCCAGCAGAGACAGGGGGTTCACTGGAAACACCATATATTTT. Translation gives CASRDRGFTGNTIYF.

This clone showed up just a few times. The chain employs TRBV30 and TRBJ1-5; possibly TRBD1 for D (6 bases). CDR1 is GTSNPN, CDR2 SVGIG, per germline (reference sequence). This CDR3 has 12 residues. Between the trimmed V and J ends, which lost 6 bases and 6 bases, there was a span of 12 bases. The CDR3 DNA sequence: TGTGCCTGCAGACAGGCCGGTCAGCCCCAGCATTTT. Translation: CACRQAGQPQHF. Complete variable domain (other parts from reference TRBV30 and TRBJ1-5): SQTIHQWPATLVQPVGSPLSLECTVEGTSNPNLYWYRQAAGRGLQLLFYSVGIGQISSEVPQNLSASRPQDRQFILSSKKLLLSDSGFYLCACRQAGQPQHFGDGTRLSIL.

This clone was recorded a few times. The V call is TRBV18, the J call TRBJ2-1; TRBD1 matches at 7 bases. The CDR3 sequence is 15 residues long. V lost 6 bases, J lost 2 bases, and 7 bases stayed unmatched. Germline V lookup: CDR1 KGHSH, CDR2 LQKENI. In nucleotides, the CDR3 is TGTGCCAGCTCTCCAGGGACAGTGACCTACAATGAGCAGTTCTTC. Translation gives CASSPGTVTYNEQFF.

The genes are TRBV28 and TRBJ1-1; D not certain. Per the germline V gene, CDR1 is MDHEN and CDR2 is SYDVKM. Trimming took 1 base from V and 8 from J, leaving 11 bases between them. The CDR3 contains 13 residues. The CDR3 DNA is TGTGCCAGCAGTTTATCGGAGGGCAGGGAAGCTTTCTTT. This encodes CASSLSEGREAFF.

The chain is built from TRBV28 and TRBJ2-5; TRBD2 matches at 11 bases. Germline V CDR1 and CDR2: MDHEN, SYDVKM. The CDR3 is made up of 14 amino acids. After removal of 10 bases from V and 1 base from J, the junction contained 5 bases not matched to a gene. Here the CDR3 DNA reads TGTGCCACGGGGACTAGCGGACTCCAAGAGACCCAGTACTTC. Amino acid sequence: CATGTSGLQETQYF.